The 7 T cell receptor beta chains presented below share a single source sample, sequenced in a study of blood T cell repertoires in COVID-19. Repertoires were generated with immunoSEQ multiplex PCR, while TCRdb's copy carries only in-frame clones and drops some. Of tens of thousands of clones in the sample, about 83% were seen once. The material sequenced was peripheral blood. All receptors come from a woman at least 80 years old with active or convalescent COVID-19.

This chain connects TRBV5-4 to TRBJ2-7, with 7 positions matching TRBD1. In germline, CDR1 is SGHNT, CDR2 YYREEE (reference sequence). With 3 bases clipped from V and 0 bases from J, the junction kept 9 bases outside the gene matches. The CDR3 length is 16 residues. CDR3: CASSWGTAGASYEQYF. The CDR3 DNA reads as TGTGCCAGCAGCTGGGGGACAGCAGGAGCCTCCTACGAGCAGTACTTC.

The chain uses TRBV28 and TRBJ1-5, with 9 bases fitting TRBD1. Germline CDR1 MDHEN, CDR2 SYDVKM. Unmatched junction bases numbered 9, after V lost 6 bases and J lost 6 bases. This CDR3 is 15 amino acids long. CDR3 DNA: TGTGCCAGCAGATCCCGGGACAGGGATACTCAGCCCCAGCATTTT. This codes for CASRSRDRDTQPQHF.

This clone showed up just a few times. This chain connects TRBV19 to TRBJ2-3; D ambiguous. The ends were cut back, 1 base at V and 4 bases at J, with 6 bases in the middle. This CDR3 spans 13 amino acids. CDR1 and CDR2 (germline): LNHDA, SQIVND (reference sequence). The CDR3 spells CASSIVPSDTQYF. In nucleotides, the CDR3 is TGTGCCAGTAGTATAGTCCCCTCAGATACGCAGTATTTT.

The chain combines TRBV5-1 with TRBJ2-1; TRBD1 aligns across 10 bases. The CDR3 consists of 15 residues. Germline V gives CDR1 SGHRS, CDR2 YFSETQ. The V and J ends lost 4 bases and 3 bases, in that order; junction bases with no gene match: 4. CDR3 sequence reads: CASSAGQGVYNEQFF. The CDR3 DNA reads as TGCGCCAGCAGCGCCGGACAGGGGGTCTACAATGAGCAGTTCTTC.

This clone has only a few counts. Here the CDR3 DNA reads TGTGCCAGCAGGGGAGTTGGGGACAGGGCCTACGAGCAGTACTTC. Protein: CASRGVGDRAYEQYF. This chain connects TRBV25-1 to TRBJ2-7, with 9 nucleotides matching TRBD1. The germline V gene encodes CDR1 MGHDK and CDR2 SYGVNS. This CDR3 contains 15 residues. Trimming cost V 6 bases and J 2 bases; bases outside gene matches: 8.

The chain carries TRBV12-5 and TRBJ2-7; 9 bases align to TRBD2. The junction had 7 bases not matched to a gene; V was cut back by 1 base and J by 0 bases. This CDR3 contains 17 residues. Germline V gene sequence: CDR1 LGHNT, CDR2 FRNRAP. This CDR3 is CASGLGLAELSSYEQYF. The CDR3 coding sequence is TGTGCTAGTGGTTTGGGACTAGCGGAGCTCAGCTCCTACGAGCAGTACTTC.

The chain uses TRBV10-3 and TRBJ2-1; tentative D call: TRBD1 (6 bases). Germline CDR1 ENHRY, CDR2 SYGVKD. V lost 5 bases, J lost 5 bases, and 19 bases lay in between. The CDR3 spans 16 residues. The CDR3 DNA follows: TGTGCCATCAGTCCGACAGGAGTCAGGAGTAACAATGAGCAGTTCTTC. It is translated as CAISPTGVRSNNEQFF.